Only a few counts were recorded for the clone carrying this T cell receptor (beta chain). The study ran its PCR with 60 Vbeta and 13 Jbeta primers. Assay used: immunoSEQ multiplex PCR; TCRdb lists only in-frame clones, some missing. This table holds about 160,000 clones, over 65% found once. The record originates from a study of cytomegalovirus exposure and HLA in healthy donors. Study in general: Of approximately 400 genotyped donors, 81% clustered with self-reported Caucasian donors.

This CDR3 region has 14 residues. The ends were cut back, 0 bases at V and 5 bases at J, with 10 bases in the middle. Looked up from germline, CDR1 is SGHAT and CDR2 is FQNNGV. This receptor was identified in a man aged 35 to 55 in good health and CMV-seropositive. The sample was PBMCs. This chain links TRBV11-2 with TRBJ1-1, with D unclear. CDR3: CASSLDPFGTEAFF. The DNA for the CDR3 is TGTGCCAGCAGCTTAGATCCGTTCGGGACTGAAGCTTTCTTT. Full variable domain (remainder filled in from reference TRBV11-2 and TRBJ1-1): EAGVAQSPRYKIIEKRQSVAFWCNPISGHATLYWYQQILGQGPKLLIQFQNNGVVDDSQLPKDRFSAERLKGVDSTLKIQPAKLEDSAVYLCASSLDPFGTEAFFGQGTRLTVV.